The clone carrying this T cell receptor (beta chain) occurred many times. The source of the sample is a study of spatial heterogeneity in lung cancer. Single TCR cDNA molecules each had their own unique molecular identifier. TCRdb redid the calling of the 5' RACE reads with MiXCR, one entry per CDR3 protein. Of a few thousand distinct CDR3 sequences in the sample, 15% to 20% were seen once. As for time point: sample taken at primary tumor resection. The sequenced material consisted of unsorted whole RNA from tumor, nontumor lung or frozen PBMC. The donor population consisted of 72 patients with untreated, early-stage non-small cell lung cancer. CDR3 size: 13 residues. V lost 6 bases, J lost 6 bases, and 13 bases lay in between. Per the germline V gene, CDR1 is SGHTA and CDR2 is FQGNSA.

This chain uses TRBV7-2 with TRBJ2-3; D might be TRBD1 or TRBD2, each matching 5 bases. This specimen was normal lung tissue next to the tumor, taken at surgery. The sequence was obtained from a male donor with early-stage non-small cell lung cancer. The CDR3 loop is CASRTVGVDTQYF. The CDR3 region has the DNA TGTGCCAGCAGGACGGTGGGGGTCGATACGCAGTATTTT.